This is a list of T cell receptor beta chains from one sample in a study of blood T cells in healthy people across ages. One entry per CDR3 protein results from TCRdb running MiXCR on the 5' RACE reads. The sample holds around 780,000 distinct CDR3 sequences, roughly three fifths seen once. The sample was blood. The receptors originated from a man aged 40-55 years in good health. Each CDR3 is given with its conserved first and last residue. A D gene is named only where the DNA matches it firmly.

CDR3aa: CASTLTPGIKTEAFF
v_gene: TRBV5-1
d_gene: .

CDR3aa: CSVAMANTEAFF
v_gene: TRBV29-1
d_gene: .

CDR3aa: CASSLNRGGTDTQYF
v_gene: TRBV11-2
d_gene: .

CDR3aa: CASSLAAGGELFF
v_gene: TRBV5-1
d_gene: .

CDR3aa: CASNSPLREQYF
v_gene: TRBV6-2/TRBV6-3
d_gene: .

CDR3aa: CASSQDWEQGDFEQYF
v_gene: TRBV4-2
d_gene: .

CDR3aa: CAGSEDSVRTQYF
v_gene: TRBV25-1
d_gene: .

CDR3aa: CASSLSLAGGEETQYF
v_gene: TRBV3-1
d_gene: TRBD2

CDR3aa: CASKTGNTIYF
v_gene: TRBV9
d_gene: .

CDR3aa: CASSQGYRESEQYF
v_gene: TRBV4-2
d_gene: .

CDR3aa: CSALKSWGTNTGELFF
v_gene: TRBV29-1
d_gene: .

CDR3aa: CTSSGDGRGRNEQFF
v_gene: TRBV9
d_gene: TRBD2

CDR3aa: CASSSTTANYNEQFF
v_gene: TRBV5-5
d_gene: .

CDR3aa: CASRGPTRATTDTQYF
v_gene: TRBV11-2
d_gene: .

CDR3aa: CASSLGQTQTNEKLFF
v_gene: TRBV5-1
d_gene: .

CDR3aa: CASSLVFLGTGSTDTQYF
v_gene: TRBV7-2
d_gene: TRBD1

CDR3aa: CSASVTVNEQFF
v_gene: TRBV29-1
d_gene: .

CDR3aa: CASSLQRTGEAFF
v_gene: TRBV7-2
d_gene: .

CDR3aa: CASSLRGGFLRSTETQYF
v_gene: TRBV7-3
d_gene: .

CDR3aa: CASSRTELEGYTF
v_gene: TRBV6-5
d_gene: .

CDR3aa: CSVKEDSRDNSPLHF
v_gene: TRBV20-1
d_gene: .

CDR3aa: CASSDGQDTDTQYF
v_gene: TRBV5-1
d_gene: TRBD1

CDR3aa: CSVTQDSYGYTF
v_gene: TRBV20-1
d_gene: .

CDR3aa: CASSPRTGQFVDTQYF
v_gene: TRBV7-9
d_gene: TRBD1

CDR3aa: CASRTSGESDTQYF
v_gene: TRBV5-8
d_gene: .

CDR3aa: CASLGASGSGTYNEQFF
v_gene: TRBV11-2
d_gene: TRBD2

CDR3aa: CASSGERTEYYEQYF
v_gene: TRBV7-2
d_gene: .

CDR3aa: CASRTTRLAGETQYF
v_gene: TRBV2
d_gene: TRBD2

CDR3aa: CASSAIVLSAPDTQYF
v_gene: TRBV21-1
d_gene: .

CDR3aa: CSARWGGNSLTGSSEQYF
v_gene: TRBV29-1
d_gene: .

CDR3aa: CASSYYGSTDTQYF
v_gene: TRBV7-8
d_gene: .

CDR3aa: CAWSQDIGGANVLTF
v_gene: TRBV30
d_gene: .

CDR3aa: CASSLGAGNIQYF
v_gene: TRBV5-1
d_gene: .

CDR3aa: CASSLGQGLEKLFF
v_gene: TRBV4-3
d_gene: TRBD1

CDR3aa: CASSLEGVSGYTF
v_gene: TRBV7-2
d_gene: .

CDR3aa: CSASGSRETQYF
v_gene: TRBV20-1
d_gene: .

CDR3aa: CASSLISLTYNEQFF
v_gene: TRBV7-3
d_gene: .

CDR3aa: CASSLTSTGELFF
v_gene: TRBV4-2
d_gene: .

CDR3aa: CASSEDNSYNEQFF
v_gene: TRBV6-1
d_gene: .

CDR3aa: CASSPYGGDWDTQYF
v_gene: TRBV7-9
d_gene: .

CDR3aa: CSPTLLGAGADTQYF
v_gene: TRBV29-1
d_gene: TRBD2